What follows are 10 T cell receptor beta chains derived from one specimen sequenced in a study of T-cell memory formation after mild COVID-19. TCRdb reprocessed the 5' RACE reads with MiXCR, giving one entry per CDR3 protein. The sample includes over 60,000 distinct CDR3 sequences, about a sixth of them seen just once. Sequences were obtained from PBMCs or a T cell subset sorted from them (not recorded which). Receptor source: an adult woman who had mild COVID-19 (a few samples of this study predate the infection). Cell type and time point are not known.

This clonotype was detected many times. CDR3 sequence: CASSFPRDEQFF. The CDR3 DNA reads as TGTGCCAGCAGCTTTCCCAGGGATGAGCAGTTCTTC. V gene TRBV7-9 combines with J gene TRBJ2-1, with a weak D call TRBD1 (5 bases). In germline, CDR1 is SEHNR, CDR2 FQNEAQ (reference sequence). The CDR3 covers 12 residues. The V end lost 3 bases, the J end lost 8 bases, and 8 bases lay between the germline ends.

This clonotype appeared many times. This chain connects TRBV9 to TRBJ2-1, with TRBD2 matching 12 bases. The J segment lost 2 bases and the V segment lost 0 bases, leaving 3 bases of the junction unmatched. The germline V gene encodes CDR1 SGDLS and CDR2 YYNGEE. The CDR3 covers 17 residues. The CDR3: CASSVGTSGDPYNEQFF. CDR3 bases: TGTGCCAGCAGCGTAGGGACTAGCGGGGATCCCTACAATGAGCAGTTCTTC.

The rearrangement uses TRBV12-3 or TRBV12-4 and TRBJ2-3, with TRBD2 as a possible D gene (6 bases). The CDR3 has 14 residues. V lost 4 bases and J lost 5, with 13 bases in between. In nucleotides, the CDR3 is TGTGCCAGCAGTTATGGCGGGGCGAGAGATACGCAGTATTTT. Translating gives CASSYGGARDTQYF.

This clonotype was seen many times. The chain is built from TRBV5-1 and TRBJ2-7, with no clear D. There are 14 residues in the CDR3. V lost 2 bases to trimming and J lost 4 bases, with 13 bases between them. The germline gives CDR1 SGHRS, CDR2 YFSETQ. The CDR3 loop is CASSFQAVDYEQYF. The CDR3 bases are TGCGCCAGCAGCTTCCAGGCGGTAGATTACGAGCAGTACTTC. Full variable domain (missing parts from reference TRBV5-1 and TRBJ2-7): KAGVTQTPRYLIKTRGQQVTLSCSPISGHRSVSWYQQTPGQGLQFLFEYFSETQRNKGNFPGRFSGRQFSNSRSEMNVSTLELGDSALYLCASSFQAVDYEQYFGPGTRLTVT.

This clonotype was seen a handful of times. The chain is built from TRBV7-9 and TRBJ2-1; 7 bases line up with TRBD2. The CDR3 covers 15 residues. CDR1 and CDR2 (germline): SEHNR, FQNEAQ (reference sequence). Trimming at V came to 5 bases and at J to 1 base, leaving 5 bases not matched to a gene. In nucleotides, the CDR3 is TGTGCCAGCAGCATAAGCGGGGCATCCTACAATGAGCAGTTCTTC. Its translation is CASSISGASYNEQFF. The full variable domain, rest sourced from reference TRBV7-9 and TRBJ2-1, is DTGVSQNPRHKITKRGQNVTFRCDPISEHNRLYWYRQTLGQGPEFLTYFQNEAQLEKSRLLSDRFSAERPKGSFSTLEIQRTEQGDSAMYLCASSISGASYNEQFFGPGTRLTVL.

The CDR3 nucleotides read TGCGCCAGCAGTTTAGGGGAGGACACTGAAGCTTTCTTT. It specifies CASSLGEDTEAFF. The chain combines TRBV4-1 with TRBJ1-1; a weak D match, TRBD1 (5 bases). There are 13 residues in the CDR3. Germline values: CDR1 MGHRA, CDR2 YSYEKL. Trimming removed 6 bases at V and 3 bases at J, with 11 bases between.

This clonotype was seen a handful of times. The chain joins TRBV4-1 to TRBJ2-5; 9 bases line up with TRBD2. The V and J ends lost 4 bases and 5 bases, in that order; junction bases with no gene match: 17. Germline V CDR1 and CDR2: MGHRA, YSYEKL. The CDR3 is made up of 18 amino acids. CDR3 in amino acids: CASSLSGGPIRRSETQYF. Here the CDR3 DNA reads TGCGCCAGCAGCCTCAGCGGGGGGCCGATCCGCAGGAGCGAGACCCAGTACTTC.

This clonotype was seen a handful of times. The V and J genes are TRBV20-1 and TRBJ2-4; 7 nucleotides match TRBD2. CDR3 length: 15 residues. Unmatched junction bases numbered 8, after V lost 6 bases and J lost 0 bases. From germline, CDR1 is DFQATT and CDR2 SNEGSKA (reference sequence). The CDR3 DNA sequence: TGCAGTGCCCCGCCGGGGGGTGGAGCCAAAAACATTCAGTACTTC. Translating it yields CSAPPGGGAKNIQYF.

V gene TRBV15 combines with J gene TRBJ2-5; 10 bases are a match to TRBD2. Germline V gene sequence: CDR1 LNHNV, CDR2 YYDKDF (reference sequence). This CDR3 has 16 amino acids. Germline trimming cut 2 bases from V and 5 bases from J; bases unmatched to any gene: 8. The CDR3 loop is CATSRQSGGAQETQYF. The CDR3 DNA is TGTGCCACCAGCAGACAAAGCGGGGGGGCCCAGGAGACCCAGTACTTC.

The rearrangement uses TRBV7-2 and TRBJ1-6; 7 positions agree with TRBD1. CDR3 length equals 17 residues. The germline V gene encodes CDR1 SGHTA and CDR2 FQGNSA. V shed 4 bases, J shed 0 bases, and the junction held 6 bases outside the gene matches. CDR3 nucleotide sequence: TGTGCCAGCAGCTCGACAGGGACAAGCTCCTATAATTCACCCCTCCACTTT. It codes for CASSSTGTSSYNSPLHF.